The clone carrying this TCR beta chain was counted a few times. Its matching antigen is unknown. In TCRdb, the reads were re-called with MiXCR into one record per CDR3 protein. The profile shows 250,000 to 300,000 distinct CDR3 sequences, 22% of them singletons. This specimen comes from a study of T cell repertoires in cytomegalovirus infection. Whole-study context: A matching HLA type, together with CMV infection, was signaled by public TCR beta signatures.

J was trimmed by 5 bases and V by 5 bases; bases with no gene match: 11. The CDR3 sequence is 17 residues long. The germline CDR1 and CDR2 sequences are MGHRA and YSYEKL. This specimen was cultured PBMCs, taken from culture after CMV antigen stimulation. The chain combines TRBV4-1 with TRBJ2-1; 11 bases agree with TRBD2. This receptor was taken from a human donor in good health (CMV status not recorded). Some clones in this sample may be carry-over from other donors' samples. The CDR3 reads CASSFSPGLAADNEQFF. CDR3 nucleotide sequence: TGCGCCAGCAGCTTCTCCCCGGGACTAGCGGCGGACAATGAGCAGTTCTTC.